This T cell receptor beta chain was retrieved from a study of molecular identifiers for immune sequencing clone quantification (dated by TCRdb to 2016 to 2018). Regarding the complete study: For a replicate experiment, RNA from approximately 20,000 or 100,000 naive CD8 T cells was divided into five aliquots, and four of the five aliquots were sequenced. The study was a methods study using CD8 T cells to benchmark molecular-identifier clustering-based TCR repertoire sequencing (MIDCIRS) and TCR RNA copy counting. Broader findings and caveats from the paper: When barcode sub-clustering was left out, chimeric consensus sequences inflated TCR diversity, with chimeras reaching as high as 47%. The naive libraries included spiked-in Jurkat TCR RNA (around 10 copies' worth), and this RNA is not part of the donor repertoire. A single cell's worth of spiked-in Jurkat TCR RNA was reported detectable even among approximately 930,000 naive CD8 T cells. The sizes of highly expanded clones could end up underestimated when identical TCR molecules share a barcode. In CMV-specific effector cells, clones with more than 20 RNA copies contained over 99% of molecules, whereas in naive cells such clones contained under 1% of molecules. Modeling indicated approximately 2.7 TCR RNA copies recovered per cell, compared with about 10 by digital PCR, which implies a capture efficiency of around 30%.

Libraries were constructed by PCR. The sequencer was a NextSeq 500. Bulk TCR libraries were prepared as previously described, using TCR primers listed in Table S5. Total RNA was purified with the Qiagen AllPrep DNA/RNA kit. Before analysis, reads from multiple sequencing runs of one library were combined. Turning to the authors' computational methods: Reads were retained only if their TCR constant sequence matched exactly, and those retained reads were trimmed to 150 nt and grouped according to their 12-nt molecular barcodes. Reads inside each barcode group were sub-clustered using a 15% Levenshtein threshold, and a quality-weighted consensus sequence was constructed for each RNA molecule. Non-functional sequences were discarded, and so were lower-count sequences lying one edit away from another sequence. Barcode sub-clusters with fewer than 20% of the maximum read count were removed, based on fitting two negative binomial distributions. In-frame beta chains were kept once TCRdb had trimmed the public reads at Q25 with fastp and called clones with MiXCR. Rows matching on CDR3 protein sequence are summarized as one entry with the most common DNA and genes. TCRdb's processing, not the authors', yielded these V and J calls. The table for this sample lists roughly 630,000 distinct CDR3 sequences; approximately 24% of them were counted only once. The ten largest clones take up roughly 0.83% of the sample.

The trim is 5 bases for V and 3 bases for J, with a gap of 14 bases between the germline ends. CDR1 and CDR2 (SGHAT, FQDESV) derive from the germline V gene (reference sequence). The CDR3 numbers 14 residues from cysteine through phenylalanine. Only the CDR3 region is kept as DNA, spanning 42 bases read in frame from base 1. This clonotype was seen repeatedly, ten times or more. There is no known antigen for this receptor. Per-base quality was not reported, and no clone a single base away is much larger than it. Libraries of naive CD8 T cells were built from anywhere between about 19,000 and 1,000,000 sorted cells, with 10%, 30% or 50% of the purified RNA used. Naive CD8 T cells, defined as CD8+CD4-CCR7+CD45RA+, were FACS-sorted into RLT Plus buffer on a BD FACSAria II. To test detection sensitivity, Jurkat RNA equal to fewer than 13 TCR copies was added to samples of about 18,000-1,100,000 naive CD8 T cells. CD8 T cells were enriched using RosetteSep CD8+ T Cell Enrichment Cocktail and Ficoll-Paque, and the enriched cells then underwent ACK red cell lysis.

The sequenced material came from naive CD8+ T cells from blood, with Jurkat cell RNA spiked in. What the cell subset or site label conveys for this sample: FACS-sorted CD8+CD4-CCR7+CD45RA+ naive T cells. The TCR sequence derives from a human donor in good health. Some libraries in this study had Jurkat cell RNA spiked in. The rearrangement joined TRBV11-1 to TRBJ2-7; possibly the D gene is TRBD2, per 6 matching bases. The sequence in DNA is TGTGCCAGCAGCCAGGAGACTAGGCTCTACGAGCAGTACTTC. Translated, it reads CASSQETRLYEQYF.